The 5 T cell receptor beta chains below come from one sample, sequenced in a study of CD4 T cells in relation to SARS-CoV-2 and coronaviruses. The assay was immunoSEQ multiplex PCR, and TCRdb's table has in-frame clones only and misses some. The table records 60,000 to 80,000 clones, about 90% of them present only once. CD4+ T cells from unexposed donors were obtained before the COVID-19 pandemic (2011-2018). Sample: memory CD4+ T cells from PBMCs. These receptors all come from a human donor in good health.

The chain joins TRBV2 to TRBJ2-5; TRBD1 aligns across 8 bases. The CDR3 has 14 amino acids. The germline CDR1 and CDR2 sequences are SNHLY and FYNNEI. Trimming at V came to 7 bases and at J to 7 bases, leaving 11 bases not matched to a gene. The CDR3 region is CASNLDRDLRTQYF. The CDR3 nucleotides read TGTGCCAGCAACCTGGACAGGGATTTGAGGACCCAGTACTTC.

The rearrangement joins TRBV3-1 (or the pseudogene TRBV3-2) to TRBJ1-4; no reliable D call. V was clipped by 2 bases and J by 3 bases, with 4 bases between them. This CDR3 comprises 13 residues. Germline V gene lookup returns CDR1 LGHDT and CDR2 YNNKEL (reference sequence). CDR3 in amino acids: CASSQFANEKLFF. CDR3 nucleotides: TGTGCCAGCAGCCAATTCGCTAATGAAAAACTGTTTTTT.

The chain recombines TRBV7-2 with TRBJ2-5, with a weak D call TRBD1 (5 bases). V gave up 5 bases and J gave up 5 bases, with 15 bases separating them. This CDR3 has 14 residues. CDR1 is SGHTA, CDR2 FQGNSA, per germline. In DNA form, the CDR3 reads TGTGCCAGCAGCCAGGATAGGGGCACGGAGACCCAGTACTTC. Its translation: CASSQDRGTETQYF.

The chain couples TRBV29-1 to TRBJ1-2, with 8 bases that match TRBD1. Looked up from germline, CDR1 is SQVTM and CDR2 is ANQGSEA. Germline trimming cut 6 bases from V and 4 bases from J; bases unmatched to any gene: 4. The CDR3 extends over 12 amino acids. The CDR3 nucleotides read TGCAGCGTACAACAGGGGGGCTATGGCTACACCTTC. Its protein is CSVQQGGYGYTF.

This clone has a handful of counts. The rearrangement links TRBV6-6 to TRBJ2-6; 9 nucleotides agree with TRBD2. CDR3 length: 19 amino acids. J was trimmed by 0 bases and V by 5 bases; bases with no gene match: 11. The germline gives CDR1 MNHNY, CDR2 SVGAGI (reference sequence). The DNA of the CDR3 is TGTGCCAGCAGTCGAGCGGGGGGAATCTGGGTCTCTGGGGCCAACGTCCTGACTTTC. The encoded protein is CASSRAGGIWVSGANVLTF.